These 12 T cell receptor beta chains came from one sample sequenced in a study of blood T cell repertoires in COVID-19. Here immunoSEQ multiplex PCR was the method, and the copy in TCRdb shows in-frame clones only, minus some. Here the sample spans roughly 100,000 clones, roughly 90% being singletons. The sequenced material came from peripheral blood. The receptors were sampled from an elderly woman in a cohort sampled during active COVID-19.

The chain carries TRBV3-1 (or the pseudogene TRBV3-2) and TRBJ1-5; D not certain. Trimming took off 0 bases at V and 3 bases at J, with 15 bases between the two ends. CDR3 length equals 17 residues. Germline values: CDR1 LGHDT, CDR2 YNNKEL (reference sequence). CDR3 amino acids: CASSQEARPGANQPQHF. The CDR3 coding sequence is TGTGCCAGCAGCCAAGAAGCAAGGCCAGGCGCCAATCAGCCCCAGCATTTT.

This clone was observed once. The rearrangement links TRBV6-5 to TRBJ2-5; TRBD1 matches at 7 bases. With V trimmed by 2 bases and J by 2 bases, 5 bases remained unmatched. The CDR3 is made up of 15 amino acids. Germline-derived CDR1 and CDR2 are MNHEY and SVGAGI. The CDR3 region is CASSYAGTEQETQYF. As DNA, the CDR3 is TGTGCCAGCAGTTACGCCGGGACAGAGCAAGAGACCCAGTACTTC.

The genes are TRBV6-6 and TRBJ1-2; 9 nucleotides agree with TRBD1. CDR3 size: 13 residues. Unmatched junction bases numbered 4, after V lost 7 bases and J lost 4 bases. Germline values: CDR1 MNHNY, CDR2 SVGAGI (reference sequence). This chain's CDR3 is CASIEDRGYGYTF. CDR3 bases: TGTGCCAGCATAGAGGACAGGGGCTATGGCTACACCTTC.

The chain is built from TRBV7-3 and TRBJ2-5, with D maybe TRBD2 (6 bases). This CDR3 contains 15 residues. From germline, CDR1 is SGHTA and CDR2 FQGTGA. V was cut by 1 base and J by 1 base, with 10 bases left in between. The CDR3 protein is CASSLRRGSQETQYF. Written as DNA, the CDR3 is TGTGCCAGCAGCTTAAGGCGGGGCAGCCAAGAGACCCAGTACTTC.

J is TRBJ2-2 and V is TRBV3-1 (or the pseudogene TRBV3-2); TRBD2 agrees at 7 bases. Trimming at V came to 6 bases and at J to 5 bases, leaving 3 bases not matched to a gene. CDR1 and CDR2 from the germline V gene are LGHDT and YNNKEL (reference sequence). The CDR3 sequence is 13 residues long. The CDR3 here is CASSFGGTGELFF. The CDR3 nucleotides are TGTGCCAGCAGTTTCGGGGGGACCGGGGAGCTGTTTTTT.

J is TRBJ2-5 and V is TRBV7-2; 11 bases are a match to TRBD2. CDR1 and CDR2 from the germline V gene are SGHTA and FQGNSA. The junction had 3 bases not matched to a gene; V was cut back by 2 bases and J by 1 base. This CDR3 region has 16 residues. The CDR3 region is CASSLWLAGGQETQYF. CDR3 DNA: TGTGCCAGCAGCTTATGGCTAGCGGGGGGCCAAGAGACCCAGTACTTC.

The chain uses TRBV15 and TRBJ2-2; 7 bases fit TRBD1. There are 14 residues in the CDR3. The V gene end was trimmed by 2 bases and the J gene end by 5 bases; junction bases not matched to a gene: 2. Germline CDR1 reads LNHNV; CDR2 reads YYDKDF (reference sequence). The CDR3 bases are TGTGCCACCAGCAGAAACAGGGGAACCGGGGAGCTGTTTTTT. This gives the protein CATSRNRGTGELFF.

The gene calls are TRBV27 and TRBJ2-3; 11 positions match TRBD2. V lost 5 bases and J lost 3; bases outside the gene matches: 13. The germline gives CDR1 MNHEY, CDR2 SMNVEV (reference sequence). This CDR3 has 18 residues. This CDR3 reads CASSPRTSGHLGTDTQYF. CDR3 coding DNA: TGTGCCAGCAGTCCCCGGACTAGCGGGCACCTTGGAACAGATACGCAGTATTTT.

The chain has TRBV6-6 and TRBJ2-7; the D gene is possibly TRBD2 (5 bases). Germline V gene sequence: CDR1 MNHNY, CDR2 SVGAGI (reference sequence). V was trimmed by 8 bases and J by 2 bases, leaving 19 bases between them. The CDR3 has 15 amino acids. The DNA of the CDR3 is TGTGCCAGCTCCCAAGCGGCAGGCTCCACCTACGAGCAGTACTTC. Protein: CASSQAAGSTYEQYF.

The CDR3 coding sequence is TGTGCCAGTAGTATAGGAGCGGGGGCAGACAATGAGCAGTTCTTC. Translation gives CASSIGAGADNEQFF. This chain links TRBV19 with TRBJ2-1, with 8 bases aligning to TRBD2. Trimming took 1 base from V and 5 from J; bases not matched to a gene: 4. The V gene's germline CDR1 is LNHDA and CDR2 SQIVND (reference sequence). The CDR3 totals 15 residues. The full variable domain, in which reference TRBV19 and TRBJ2-1 provide the parts outside the CDR3, is DGGITQSPKYLFRKEGQNVTLSCEQNLNHDAMYWYRQDPGQGLRLIYYSQIVNDFQKGDIAEGYSVSREKKESFPLTVTSAQKNPTAFYLCASSIGAGADNEQFFGPGTRLTVL.

The rearrangement links TRBV27 to TRBJ1-6; 10 nucleotides line up with TRBD1. The V gene end was trimmed by 3 bases and the J gene end by 7 bases; junction bases not matched to a gene: 6. Germline V lookup: CDR1 MNHEY, CDR2 SMNVEV (reference sequence). The CDR3 is 16 amino acids. The CDR3 protein is CASSFGLGQGNSPLHF. The DNA of the CDR3 is TGTGCCAGCAGTTTCGGGCTGGGACAGGGGAATTCACCCCTCCACTTT.

V and J are TRBV7-9 and TRBJ2-1; D is unresolved. Germline CDR1 SEHNR, CDR2 FQNEAQ (reference sequence). Between the trimmed V and J ends, which lost 3 bases and 8 bases, there was a span of 8 bases. CDR3 length: 12 residues. DNA of the CDR3: TGTGCCAGCAGCTTGGCCCTTGATGAGCAGTTCTTC. This gives the protein CASSLALDEQFF.